The present entry profiles one T cell receptor (beta chain) with its context. It has no known antigen specificity. No much larger clonotype is one base removed from it; base qualities were not supplied. Collaborating institutions collected whole blood in K2EDTA tubes following their own protocols. For TCRbeta analysis, collaborator samples were shipped as frozen whole blood, as isolated PBMCs, or as DNA extracted from either sample type. The sample originates from a study of blood T cell repertoires in COVID-19 (dated by TCRdb to 2020 to 2021). About the full investigation: Samples from collaborators originated in the United States, Italy and Spain and spanned both the acute and convalescent phases of COVID-19. The material from the prospective study consisted of cDNA or gDNA derived from T cells, B-cell-depleted T cells, or PBMCs. The dataset comprised deeply sampled blood TCRbeta repertoires from subjects exposed to, actively infected with, or recovered from COVID-19. The repertoires were released in a freely available public database intended as a resource for research on the immune response to SARS-CoV-2. Samples were obtained from the ongoing ImmuneRACE study (first 160 participants) and from about 1,300 subjects provided by 6 global collaborators. Nearly every sample came with metadata listing a de-identified subject ID, COVID-19 status, age in years and sex. Where available, HLA class I and class II types were taken from metadata supplied by the sample provider and were not determined by assay-based typing. The research as a whole found: Clinical and demographic metadata were provided uncurated, with the amount varying by source and participant.

TCRbeta CDR3 regions were amplified from genomic DNA using the immunoSEQ Assay, a bias-controlled multiplex PCR. Concerning the study's data processing: The number of nucleated cells in each sample was estimated by amplification of reference gene primers within the assay. Sequence reads were collapsed and filtered to measure the absolute abundance of every unique TCRbeta CDR3 rearrangement. For each sample, productive Simpson clonality was calculated as the square root of Simpson's diversity index over productive rearrangements. This immuneACCESS table, as held by TCRdb, lists in-frame sequences with V and J called but not all clones. Of the missing ones, under half trace to an unresolved V gene in checked studies; the others have no known cause. V and J calls and clone size follow that table, whereas D and trimming were derived from the DNA. This sample has 24,000 or so clones in its table, and 80% to 90% of those were observed once. The ten largest clones capture roughly 22% of the sample.

This clonotype was obtained from a man in his 70s in a cohort sampled during active COVID-19. The sequenced sample was peripheral blood.

The CDR3 corresponds to CASSYLPGHMNTEAFF. In nucleotides, the sequence is TGTGCCAGCAGCTATCTTCCGGGACACATGAACACTGAAGCTTTCTTT. The sequence is built from TRBV14 and TRBJ1-1, with TRBD1 as a weak D call on 6 bases. For CDR1 and CDR2, the germline V gene lists SGHDN and FVKESK. The CDR3 holds 16 amino acids from the cysteine to the phenylalanine. Only the CDR3 region is kept as DNA, spanning 48 bases read in frame from base 1. V was cut back by 5 bases and J by 0 bases, leaving a gap of 16 bases between them. Extended through the reference TRBV14 and TRBJ1-1 proteins, this CDR3 yields the full variable domain: EAGVTQFPSHSVIEKGQTVTLRCDPISGHDNLYWYRRVMGKEIKFLLHFVKESKQDESGMPNNRFLAERTGGTYSTLKVQPAELEDSGVYFCASSYLPGHMNTEAFFGQGTRLTVV.